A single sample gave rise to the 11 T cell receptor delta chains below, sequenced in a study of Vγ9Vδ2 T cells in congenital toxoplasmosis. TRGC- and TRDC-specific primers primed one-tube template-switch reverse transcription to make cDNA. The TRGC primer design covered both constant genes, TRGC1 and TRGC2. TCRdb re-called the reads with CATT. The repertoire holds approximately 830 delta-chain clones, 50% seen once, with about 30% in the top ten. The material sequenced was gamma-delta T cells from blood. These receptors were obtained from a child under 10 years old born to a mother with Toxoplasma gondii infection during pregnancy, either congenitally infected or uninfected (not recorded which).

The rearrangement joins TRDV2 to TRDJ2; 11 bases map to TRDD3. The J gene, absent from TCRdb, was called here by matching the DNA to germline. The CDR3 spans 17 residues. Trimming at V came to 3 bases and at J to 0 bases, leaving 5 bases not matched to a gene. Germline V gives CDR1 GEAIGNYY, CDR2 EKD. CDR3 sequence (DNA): TGTGCCTGTGACGGACCACTGGGGGATACTTTGACAGCACAACTCTTCTTT. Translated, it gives CACDGPLGDTLTAQLFF.

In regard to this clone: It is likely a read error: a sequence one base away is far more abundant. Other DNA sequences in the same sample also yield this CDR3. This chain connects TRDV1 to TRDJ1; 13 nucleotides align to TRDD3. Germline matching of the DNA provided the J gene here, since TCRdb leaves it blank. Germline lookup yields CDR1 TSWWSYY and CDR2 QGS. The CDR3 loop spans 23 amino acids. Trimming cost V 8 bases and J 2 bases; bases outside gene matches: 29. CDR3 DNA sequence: TGTGCTCTTCTGGTTCCGGCCAGGGTACTGGGGGATACGGAGCGACTGGGTACCGATAAACTCATCTTT. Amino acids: CALLVPARVLGDTERLGTDKLIF.

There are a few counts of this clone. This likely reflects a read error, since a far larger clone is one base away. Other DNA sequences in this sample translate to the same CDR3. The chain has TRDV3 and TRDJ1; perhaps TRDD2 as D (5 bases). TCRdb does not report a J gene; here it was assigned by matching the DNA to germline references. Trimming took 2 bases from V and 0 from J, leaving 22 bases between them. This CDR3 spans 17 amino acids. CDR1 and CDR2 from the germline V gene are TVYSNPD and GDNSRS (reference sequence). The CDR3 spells CAFSSRPGGTYTDKLIF. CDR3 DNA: TGTGCCTTTTCTTCCCGGCCTGGTGGAACGTACACCGATAAACTCATCTTT.

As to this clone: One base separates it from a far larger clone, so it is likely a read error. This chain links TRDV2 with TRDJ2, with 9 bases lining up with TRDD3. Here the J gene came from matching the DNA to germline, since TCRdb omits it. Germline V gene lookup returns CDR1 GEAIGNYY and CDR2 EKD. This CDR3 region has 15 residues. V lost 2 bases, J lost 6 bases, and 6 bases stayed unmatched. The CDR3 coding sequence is TGTGCCTGTGACAGTCGTACTGGGGGAGCAGCACAACTCTTCTTT. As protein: CACDSRTGGAAQLFF.

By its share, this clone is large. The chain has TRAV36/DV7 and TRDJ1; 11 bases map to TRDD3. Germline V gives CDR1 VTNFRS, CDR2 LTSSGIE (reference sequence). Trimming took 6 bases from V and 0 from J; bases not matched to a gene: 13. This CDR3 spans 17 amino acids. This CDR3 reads CAAGLPAGGYNTDKLIF. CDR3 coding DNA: TGTGCTGCGGGCCTTCCTGCTGGGGGATACAACACCGATAAACTCATCTTT.

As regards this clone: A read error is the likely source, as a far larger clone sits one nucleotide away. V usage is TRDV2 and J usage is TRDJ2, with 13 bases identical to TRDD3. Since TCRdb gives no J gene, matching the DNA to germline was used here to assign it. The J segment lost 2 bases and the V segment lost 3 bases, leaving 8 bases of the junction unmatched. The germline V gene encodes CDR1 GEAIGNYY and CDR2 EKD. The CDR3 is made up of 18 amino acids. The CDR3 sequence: CACDPVLGDTTLTAQLFF. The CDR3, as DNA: TGTGCCTGTGACCCTGTACTGGGGGATACGACCTTGACAGCACAACTCTTCTTT.

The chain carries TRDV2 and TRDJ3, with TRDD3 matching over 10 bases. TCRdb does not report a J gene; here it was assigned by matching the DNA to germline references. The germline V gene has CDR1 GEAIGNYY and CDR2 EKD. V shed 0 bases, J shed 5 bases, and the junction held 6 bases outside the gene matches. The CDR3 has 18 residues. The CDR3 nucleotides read TGTGCCTGTGACACCCTGGGGGATAGGGTGGGGGACACCCGACAGATGTTTTTC. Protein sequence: CACDTLGDRVGDTRQMFF.

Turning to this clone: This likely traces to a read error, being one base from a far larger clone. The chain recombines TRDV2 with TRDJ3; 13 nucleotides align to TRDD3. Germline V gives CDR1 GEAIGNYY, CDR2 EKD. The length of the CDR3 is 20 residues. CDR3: CACDTVVLGDTVGDTRQRFF. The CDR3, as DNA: TGTGCCTGTGACACCGTCGTACTGGGGGATACGGTGGGGGACACCCGACAGAGGTTTTTC.

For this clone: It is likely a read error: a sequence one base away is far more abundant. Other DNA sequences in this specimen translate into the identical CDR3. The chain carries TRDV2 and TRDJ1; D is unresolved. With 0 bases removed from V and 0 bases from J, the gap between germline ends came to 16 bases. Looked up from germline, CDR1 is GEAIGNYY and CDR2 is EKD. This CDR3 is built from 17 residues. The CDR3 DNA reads TGTGCCTGTGACACCCTCCCTGGAGGGTACGACACCGATAAACTCATCTTT. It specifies CACDTLPGGYDTDKLIF.

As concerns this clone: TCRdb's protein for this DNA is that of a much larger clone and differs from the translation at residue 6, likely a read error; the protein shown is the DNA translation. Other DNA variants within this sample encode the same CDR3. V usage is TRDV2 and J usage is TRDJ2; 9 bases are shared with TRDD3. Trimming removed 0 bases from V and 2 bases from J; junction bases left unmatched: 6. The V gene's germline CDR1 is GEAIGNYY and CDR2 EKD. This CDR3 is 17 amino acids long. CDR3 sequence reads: CACDTGSTGGLTAQLFF. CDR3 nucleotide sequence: TGTGCCTGTGACACCGGGAGTACTGGGGGATTGACAGCACAACTCTTCTTT.

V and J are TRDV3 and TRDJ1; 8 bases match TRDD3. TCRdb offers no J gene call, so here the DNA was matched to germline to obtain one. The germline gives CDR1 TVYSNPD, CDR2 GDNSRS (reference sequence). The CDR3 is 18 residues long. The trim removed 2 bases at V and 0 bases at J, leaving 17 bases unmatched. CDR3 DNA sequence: TGTGCCTTTTCTTCCCGGCCTGGGGGAACCCCGTACACCGATAAACTCATCTTT. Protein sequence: CAFSSRPGGTPYTDKLIF.